This T cell receptor beta chain was identified during a study of T cell repertoires in cytomegalovirus infection. Whole-study findings and limits: There were carriers of CMV plus the relevant HLA, and cumulative public TCR beta family frequency identified them. CMV-specific HLA-C-restricted TCR beta clonotypes dominated the ex vivo response.

The germline gives CDR1 SEHNR, CDR2 FQNEAQ (reference sequence). V lost 5 bases and J lost 5, with 12 bases in between. The CDR3 has 13 residues. This clonotype was seen at least ten times. Its specificity is unknown. Using its own MiXCR run on the reads, TCRdb lists one record per CDR3 protein. The sample has tens of thousands of distinct CDR3 sequences; 20% to 25% are singletons. The V gene is TRBV7-9, the J gene TRBJ1-2; D possibly corresponds to TRBD1 (5 bases). Material for sequencing was PBMCs, sequenced either directly or after in vitro stimulation (not recorded which). The clonotype originates from a human donor in good health (CMV status not recorded). Some clones in this sample may be carry-over from other donors' samples. CDR3 sequence reads: CASSESGRYGYTF. In nucleotides, the CDR3 is TGTGCCAGCAGCGAATCAGGGCGGTATGGCTACACCTTC.